Each of the 28 T cell receptor beta chains below was sequenced from the same sample in a study of T cell responses to AZD1222 COVID-19 vaccine. Profiling relied on immunoSEQ multiplex PCR, and the TCRdb table lists in-frame clones only, not all of them. The table shows more than 90,000 clones, with around 84% occurring only once. Sample: peripheral blood, taken on day 0 of AZD1222 vaccination. All receptors come from an adult in good health.

The chain joins TRBV5-1 to TRBJ2-3; D possibly corresponds to TRBD2 (6 bases). V lost 5 bases and J 4 bases, leaving 17 bases between the germline ends. The CDR3 loop spans 15 amino acids. Germline CDR1 and CDR2: SGHRS and YFSETQ. The CDR3 coding sequence is TGCGCCAGCAGTCGGGGACTCCCGGACGCAGATACGCAGTATTTT. Residues: CASSRGLPDADTQYF.

The chain employs TRBV7-2 and TRBJ2-1; 11 bases match TRBD2. The CDR3 length is 17 residues. V lost 6 bases to trimming and J lost 6 bases; unmatched junction nucleotides: 13. From germline, CDR1 is SGHTA and CDR2 FQGNSA. The CDR3 bases are TGTGCCAGCAGTTCAATTAGCGGGAGGGCCGGGGGCAATGAGCAGTTCTTC. Protein sequence: CASSSISGRAGGNEQFF. Drawing the rest from reference TRBV7-2 and TRBJ2-1, the complete variable domain is GAGVSQSPSNKVTEKGKDVELRCDPISGHTALYWYRQSLGQGLEFLIYFQGNSAPDKSGLPSDRFSAERTGGSVSTLTIQRTQQEDSAVYLCASSSISGRAGGNEQFFGPGTRLTVL.

The DNA for the CDR3 is TGTGCCAGCAGCCCGGACTGGAACACTGAAGCTTTCTTT. Its translation: CASSPDWNTEAFF. The rearrangement joins TRBV14 to TRBJ1-1; D remains unclear. V lost 4 bases and J 1 base, leaving 7 bases between the germline ends. The CDR3 loop spans 13 amino acids. The germline gives CDR1 SGHDN, CDR2 FVKESK.

This chain connects TRBV4-3 to TRBJ2-2, with 9 bases matching TRBD2. The germline V gene encodes CDR1 LGHNA and CDR2 YSLEER. V was clipped by 4 bases and J by 3 bases; unmatched bases: 3. CDR3 length: 15 amino acids. CDR3 protein: CASSRRLADTGELFF. CDR3 coding DNA: TGCGCCAGCAGCCGCAGACTAGCGGACACCGGGGAGCTGTTTTTT.

The CDR3 bases are TGTGCCAGCAGTACCCCCGGCAGGATTATATATTTT. It specifies CASSTPGRIIYF. The V call is TRBV28, the J call TRBJ1-3; D is ambiguous. The V end lost 5 bases, the J end lost 13 bases, and 15 bases lay between the germline ends. CDR1 MDHEN and CDR2 SYDVKM come from the germline V gene. CDR3 length: 12 amino acids. Looking up the rest from reference TRBV28 and TRBJ1-3 gives the full variable domain: DVKVTQSSRYLVKRTGEKVFLECVQDMDHENMFWYRQDPGLGLRLIYFSYDVKMKEKGDIPEGYSVSREKKERFSLILESASTNQTSMYLCASSTPGRIIYFGEGSWLTVV.

The chain couples TRBV1 to TRBJ1-4. TRBV1 is listed as a pseudogene. The CDR3 sequence is 16 residues long. CDR3 in DNA: TGCACCAGCAGCTGTCGGGGGCGAAGTACTAATGAAAAACTGTTTTTT. It translates to CTSSCRGRSTNEKLFF.

The chain links TRBV1 to TRBJ2-1; the D call of TRBD2 is as the table states it, not checked on the DNA. TRBV1 is a pseudogene segment. The CDR3 covers 17 residues. The CDR3 loop is CTSSLPPASGRKTEQFF. The DNA of the CDR3 is TGCACCAGCAGCCTCCCCCCGGCTAGCGGGCGAAAAACAGAGCAGTTCTTC.

This chain connects TRBV11-2 to TRBJ1-4; D might be TRBD1 (6 bases). Germline V gives CDR1 SGHAT, CDR2 FQNNGV. This CDR3 is built from 15 residues. Trimming took off 0 bases at V and 6 bases at J, with 11 bases between the two ends. For the CDR3, the DNA is TGTGCCAGCAGCTTAGATCCGGGGGCGGATGAAAAACTGTTTTTT. Encoded protein: CASSLDPGADEKLFF.

This chain connects TRBV7-2 to TRBJ1-1; no clear D gene. V lost 2 bases and J lost 4, with 8 bases in between. The CDR3 sequence is 13 residues long. Looked up from germline, CDR1 is SGHTA and CDR2 is FQGNSA. Here the CDR3 reads CASSLMRPTEAFF. CDR3 bases: TGTGCCAGCAGCTTAATGAGACCCACTGAAGCTTTCTTT. The full variable domain, its missing parts supplied by reference TRBV7-2 and TRBJ1-1, is GAGVSQSPSNKVTEKGKDVELRCDPISGHTALYWYRQSLGQGLEFLIYFQGNSAPDKSGLPSDRFSAERTGGSVSTLTIQRTQQEDSAVYLCASSLMRPTEAFFGQGTRLTVV.

The chain couples TRBV7-9 to TRBJ2-2; D assignment may be TRBD1 or TRBD2 (6 bases each). This CDR3 has 13 amino acids. CDR1 and CDR2 (germline): SEHNR, FQNEAQ (reference sequence). Trimming stripped 7 bases from V and 9 bases from J, with 15 bases between. The DNA of the CDR3 is TGTGCCAGCAACCTGATCGGGGGCCGGGAGCTGTTTTTT. Its protein is CASNLIGGRELFF. Based on the CDR3 plus reference TRBV7-9 and TRBJ2-2, the full variable domain is DTGVSQNPRHKITKRGQNVTFRCDPISEHNRLYWYRQTLGQGPEFLTYFQNEAQLEKSRLLSDRFSAERPKGSFSTLEIQRTEQGDSAMYLCASNLIGGRELFFGEGSRLTVL.

This clone is a singleton in its sample. The rearrangement links TRBV6-5 to TRBJ1-1; TRBD1 might be the D (5 bases). Germline CDR1 MNHEY, CDR2 SVGAGI. V shed 0 bases and J shed 1 base, with 12 bases lying between them. The CDR3 runs to 16 residues. The DNA for the CDR3 is TGTGCCAGCAGTTACTCGTTGGGGGGACGGAACACTGAAGCTTTCTTT. This sequence encodes CASSYSLGGRNTEAFF.

V gene TRBV30 combines with J gene TRBJ2-1; 10 nucleotides align to TRBD1. The CDR3 is 13 residues long. The ends lost 5 bases at V and 9 bases at J; junction bases unmatched: 7. Germline CDR1 GTSNPN, CDR2 SVGIG (reference sequence). CDR3 DNA sequence: TGTGCCTGGCGGGACAGGGGCCTGGGTGAGCAGTTCTTC. Protein sequence: CAWRDRGLGEQFF. The variable domain in full, completed from reference TRBV30 and TRBJ2-1, reads SQTIHQWPATLVQPVGSPLSLECTVEGTSNPNLYWYRQAAGRGLQLLFYSVGIGQISSEVPQNLSASRPQDRQFILSSKKLLLSDSGFYLCAWRDRGLGEQFFGPGTRLTVL.

The rearrangement links TRBV5-6 to TRBJ1-1; maybe TRBD1 (5 bases). V was trimmed by 4 bases and J by 2 bases, leaving 9 bases between them. The CDR3 length is 13 residues. In germline, CDR1 is SGHDT, CDR2 YYEEEE. CDR3 DNA: TGTGCCAGCAGCCCGGGACCCAACACTGAAGCTTTCTTT. This translates into CASSPGPNTEAFF.

The chain joins TRBV7-2 to TRBJ2-1, with D perhaps given as TRBD1 or TRBD2 (6 bases each). Germline V gene data show CDR1 as SGHTA and CDR2 as FQGNSA. This CDR3 contains 14 residues. With 6 bases removed from V and 6 bases from J, the gap between germline ends came to 15 bases. The CDR3: CASSGGLAFNEQFF. The CDR3 nucleotides read TGTGCCAGCAGTGGGGGGCTAGCTTTCAATGAGCAGTTCTTC.

This sequence joins TRBV10-3 and TRBJ2-7, with D possibly matching TRBD1 (6 bases). The CDR3 totals 13 residues. From germline, CDR1 is ENHRY and CDR2 SYGVKD. V was trimmed by 7 bases and J by 6 bases, leaving 16 bases between them. CDR3: CAINRDMLAEQYF. CDR3 in DNA: TGTGCCATCAACCGGGACATGCTCGCCGAGCAGTACTTC.

This clone was recorded only once. This chain uses TRBV18 with TRBJ2-1, with 9 bases that match TRBD1. CDR3 length: 16 residues. Germline trimming cut 0 bases from V and 7 bases from J; bases unmatched to any gene: 7. Germline CDR1 and CDR2: KGHSH and LQKENI. DNA for the CDR3: TGTGCCAGCTCACCACCGCCCGGGACAGGGTTTAATGAGCAGTTCTTC. This gives the protein CASSPPPGTGFNEQFF.

J is TRBJ2-3 and V is TRBV7-8; 7 positions match TRBD2. Germline V gives CDR1 SGHVS, CDR2 FQNEAQ. This CDR3 spans 16 amino acids. Trimming at V came to 4 bases and at J to 0 bases, leaving 7 bases not matched to a gene. The chain's CDR3 is CASSSFVAGSTDTQYF. Written as DNA, the CDR3 is TGTGCCAGCAGCTCTTTCGTAGCGGGTAGCACAGATACGCAGTATTTT.

The J gene is TRBJ1-6, the V gene TRBV14, with D uncertain. The V gene's germline CDR1 is SGHDN and CDR2 FVKESK. The germline V and J ends were trimmed by 3 bases and 9 bases, with 9 bases remaining between them. This CDR3 is 13 amino acids long. CDR3: CASSQSEASPLHF. CDR3 DNA: TGTGCCAGCAGCCAGTCGGAGGCTTCACCCCTCCACTTT.

This sequence joins TRBV10-3 and TRBJ1-5; TRBD1 might be the D (6 bases). This CDR3 comprises 15 residues. V was shortened by 0 bases and J by 8 bases, with 14 bases between the two germline ends. Germline V CDR1 and CDR2: ENHRY, SYGVKD. The CDR3 protein is CAISESGAGREPQHF. CDR3 DNA: TGTGCCATCAGTGAGTCGGGGGCAGGGCGGGAGCCCCAGCATTTT.

This chain connects TRBV6-2 or TRBV6-3 to TRBJ2-7; TRBD1 might be the D (5 bases). With 5 bases removed from V and 2 bases from J, the gap between germline ends came to 16 bases. The CDR3 length is 15 residues. Germline V CDR1 and CDR2: MNHEY, SVGEGT. The CDR3 here is CASSKRQKWAYEQYF. DNA for the CDR3: TGTGCCAGCAGTAAACGACAGAAATGGGCCTACGAGCAGTACTTC.

J is TRBJ2-1 and V is TRBV7-3; possibly TRBD2 for D (5 bases). The ends were cut back, 6 bases at V and 10 bases at J, with 16 bases in the middle. The CDR3 loop spans 13 amino acids. CDR1 and CDR2 from the germline V gene are SGHTA and FQGTGA. The chain's CDR3 is CASSPMSQREQFF. The CDR3 nucleotides read TGTGCCAGCAGTCCAATGTCTCAGCGGGAGCAGTTCTTC.

This clone was seen a few times. The chain joins TRBV4-1 to TRBJ2-7; no clear D. Looked up from germline, CDR1 is MGHRA and CDR2 is YSYEKL. V lost 2 bases and J 4 bases, leaving 12 bases between the germline ends. The CDR3 contains 14 residues. CDR3 sequence: CASSQTPGPYEQYF. DNA for the CDR3: TGCGCCAGCAGCCAAACTCCCGGTCCTTACGAGCAGTACTTC.

In this sample, this clone turned up a few times. V gene TRBV19 combines with J gene TRBJ2-7, with 8 nucleotides matching TRBD1. CDR1 is LNHDA, CDR2 SQIVND, per germline (reference sequence). The CDR3 has 13 amino acids. After removal of 4 bases from V and 4 bases from J, the junction contained 3 bases not matched to a gene. The CDR3 loop is CASSTHRGYEQYF. The CDR3 nucleotides are TGTGCCAGTAGTACTCACAGGGGGTACGAGCAGTACTTC.

The chain carries TRBV28 and TRBJ1-2, with a tentative D call TRBD1 (5 bases). This CDR3 is built from 14 residues. The germline V and J ends were trimmed by 4 bases and 4 bases, with 13 bases remaining between them. Per germline, CDR1 MDHEN and CDR2 SYDVKM. This chain's CDR3 is CASSWNRDVYGYTF. The DNA of the CDR3 is TGTGCCAGCAGTTGGAACCGGGACGTCTATGGCTACACCTTC.

The rearrangement links TRBV5-1 to TRBJ2-7; the D gene is possibly TRBD1 (7 bases). The CDR3 has 15 amino acids. The germline V gene encodes CDR1 SGHRS and CDR2 YFSETQ. V was cut by 4 bases and J by 2 bases, with 16 bases left in between. The CDR3 protein is CASSAGRGQPYEQYF. The CDR3 DNA follows: TGCGCCAGCAGCGCCGGGCGGGGACAGCCCTACGAGCAGTACTTC.

The chain links TRBV29-1 to TRBJ2-2; D not resolved. The CDR3 has 15 amino acids. Trimming removed 2 bases at V and 5 bases at J, with 15 bases between. Germline V CDR1 and CDR2: SQVTM, ANQGSEA. CDR3 sequence: CSVETGSRSTGELFF. The CDR3 DNA is TGCAGCGTTGAAACGGGCAGCCGGTCGACCGGGGAGCTGTTTTTT.

The chain carries TRBV10-2 and TRBJ2-2; the D gene is possibly TRBD1 (5 bases). Trimming shortened V by 3 bases and J by 4 bases, and 9 bases separated the two germline ends. Germline CDR1 WSHSY, CDR2 SAAADI. The length of the CDR3 is 14 residues. The CDR3 protein is CASSDIDSTGELFF. CDR3 DNA: TGCGCCAGCAGTGATATCGACAGCACCGGGGAGCTGTTTTTT.

The chain recombines TRBV6-5 with TRBJ2-5; 7 nucleotides agree with TRBD1. Germline loops: CDR1 MNHEY, CDR2 SVGAGI. The CDR3 runs to 14 residues. The ends lost 6 bases at V and 4 bases at J; junction bases unmatched: 8. DNA for the CDR3: TGTGCCAGCAGCACGAGGGACAGAGGAGAGACCCAGTACTTC. Protein product: CASSTRDRGETQYF.